This T cell receptor (beta chain) was retrieved from a study of beta chain features in type 1 diabetes. Germline CDR1 reads MDHEN; CDR2 reads SYDVKM. V lost 5 bases and J lost 11; bases outside the gene matches: 14. The CDR3 has 14 amino acids. In its sample, this clone was seen a few times. As every portion of the isolated RNA was reverse transcribed, the sequencing read expressed TCRB transcripts. Measured with immunoSEQ multiplex PCR; TCRdb has only the in-frame clones, and not every one. The sample lists 390,000 or so clones; approximately 14% were seen once. Sequencing used naive CD4+ T cells from blood. The gene calls are TRBV28 and TRBJ1-1, with TRBD1 matching over 7 bases. This receptor was identified in a man aged 25-40 years in good health. DNA for the CDR3: TGTGCCAGCAGTGACAGACAGGGTCCCTCTTTGGCTTTCTTT. Its translation: CASSDRQGPSLAFF.